The text below deals with one T cell receptor (beta chain). What it binds is unknown. Documented time point: recipient sample about 28 days before transplant, after cytoreduction. These data are taken from a study of T cell clonotyping in hematopoietic cell transplantation. Study overall: Pretransplant recipient samples were taken after cytoreduction.

The study's findings and limits: No sorting was done, leaving CD4 and CD8 contributions mixed.

Generated by immunoSEQ multiplex PCR, the TCRdb table keeps only in-frame clones and is missing some. The table records tens of thousands of clones, roughly 90% of them present only once. The sample consisted of peripheral blood mononuclear cells, taken before stem cell transplant. This sequence originates from a man in his late teens or twenties with biphenotypic leukemia. Some clones in this sample may be carry-over from other donors' samples.

The CDR3 nucleotides read TGTGCCAGCAGCTTAAGCTCTTACTGGAGCACTGAAGCTTTCTTT. Translated: CASSLSSYWSTEAFF. This chain uses TRBV5-6 with TRBJ1-1; D call uncertain. The V gene lost 2 bases and the J gene lost 4 bases, with 15 bases spanning the gap. This CDR3 is built from 15 residues. Germline CDR1 and CDR2: SGHDT and YYEEEE.